The clone carrying this T cell receptor beta chain has just a few counts. A junction boundary mismatches the germline segment, possibly from a read error. These data belong to a study of T cell changes during pregnancy in multiple sclerosis. Method: immunoSEQ multiplex PCR; TCRdb's copy keeps in-frame clones and lacks some. The data contain tens of thousands of clones, about 93% of them singletons. Germline V gives CDR1 SEHNR, CDR2 FQNEAQ (reference sequence). This CDR3 is 14 amino acids long. The material was CD8+ T cells from peripheral blood mononuclear cells, obtained after pregnancy. This chain joins TRBV7-9 and TRBJ1-2; 7 bases match TRBD1. The receptor was isolated from a female donor with multiple sclerosis, enrolled in a pregnancy study. The CDR3 spells CASSQELGGRGYTF. CDR3 nucleotides: TGCGCCAGCAGCCAAGAGTTAGGGGGCCGTGGCTACACCTTC.